The TCR beta chain under discussion was sequenced for a study of T cells after yellow fever vaccination. The authors made TCR cDNA by 5'RACE template switching, adding a universal primer site and UMIs. TCRdb passed the 5' RACE reads through MiXCR, listing each CDR3 protein once. The profile shows hundreds of thousands of distinct CDR3 sequences, about 8.7% of them singletons. This clonotype was observed a few times. Deletions cut 3 bases from V and 6 bases from J, with 14 bases between. The CDR3 totals 13 residues. The germline V gene encodes CDR1 DFQATT and CDR2 SNEGSKA (reference sequence). Sequenced here: PBMCs, sampled on the day of the first yellow fever vaccination. The receptor was isolated from a man between 18 and 35 years old who received the YFV17D yellow fever vaccine. The V gene is TRBV20-1, the J gene TRBJ1-2; D gene uncertain. CDR3 loop: CSASPRGGNGYTF. CDR3 in DNA: TGCAGTGCTAGTCCCCGGGGTGGAAATGGCTACACCTTC.